A selection of T cell receptor beta chains follows, all from one sample in a study of shared clonotypes between healthy human individuals. Assay: immunoSEQ multiplex PCR; the TCRdb copy retains only in-frame clones and omits some. The sample yields around 1.6 million clones, nearly 99% seen once. Sequenced sample: naive CD4+ T cells sorted from blood. The receptor source for this set is a man aged 30 to 39 in good health. CDR3s include the opening cysteine and the closing phenylalanine or tryptophan. D genes are given only for firm matches. Rows give clone size only sometimes, using once, few, many, or a class for an expanded clone.

CDR3aa	CDR3nt	j_gene	abundance	d_gene	v_gene
CSAQTGNSYEQYF	TGCAGCGCTCAGACAGGGAATTCCTACGAGCAGTACTTC	TRBJ2-7	-	TRBD1	TRBV29-1
CSVGPTGVGSETQYF	TGCAGCGTGGGACCGACAGGGGTGGGTTCAGAGACCCAGTACTTC	TRBJ2-5	-	TRBD1	TRBV29-1
CASSESLSRALRGTEAFF	TGCGCCAGCAGTGAGTCTCTGTCCAGGGCACTGAGGGGGACTGAAGCTTTCTTT	TRBJ1-1	-	-	TRBV10-2
CAISGSASAAYNEQFF	TGTGCCATCAGTGGGAGCGCTAGCGCGGCCTACAATGAGCAGTTCTTC	TRBJ2-1	-	-	TRBV10-3
CASSKQGPYEQYF	TGTGCCAGCAGCAAACAGGGTCCCTACGAGCAGTACTTC	TRBJ2-7	-	-	TRBV5-5
CASISSGELFF	TGTGCCAGTATTAGTTCGGGGGAGCTGTTTTTT	TRBJ2-2	-	-	TRBV19
CASSFLGLDLGTQYF	TGTGCCAGCAGTTTCCTGGGGTTGGATTTGGGGACCCAGTACTTC	TRBJ2-5	-	-	TRBV28
CASSYGTSSAEQFF	TGTGCCAGCAGTTACGGGACTAGCTCTGCTGAGCAGTTCTTC	TRBJ2-1	-	TRBD2	TRBV6-5
CASRPGQQNTEAFF	TGTGCCAGCAGACCCGGACAGCAGAACACTGAAGCTTTCTTT	TRBJ1-1	-	-	TRBV2
CASSLIGPHPLGSYEQYF	TGTGCCAGCAGTTTAATCGGACCTCACCCGTTAGGCTCCTACGAGCAGTACTTC	TRBJ2-7	-	-	TRBV27
CASSLGAGWAYEQYF	TGTGCCAGCAGCTTAGGAGCGGGATGGGCCTACGAGCAGTACTTC	TRBJ2-7	-	TRBD2	TRBV7-2
CASSLNLGGAEDQPQHF	TGTGCCAGCAGTTTGAATCTAGGGGGCGCAGAAGATCAGCCCCAGCATTTT	TRBJ1-5	-	TRBD1	TRBV28
CASSLTSGSKTEEQFF	TGCGCCAGCAGCTTGACTAGCGGGAGTAAAACGGAGGAGCAGTTCTTC	TRBJ2-1	once	TRBD2	TRBV5-1
CASSPPHGTPSGANVLTF	TGCGCCAGCAGCCCACCCCACGGGACACCCTCTGGGGCCAACGTCCTGACTTTC	TRBJ2-6	-	-	TRBV4-1
CASSVGGVGTEAFF	TGTGCCAGCAGCGTAGGCGGGGTGGGCACTGAAGCTTTCTTT	TRBJ1-1	-	-	TRBV9
CASSPRTANTGELFF	TGTGCCAGCTCACCTCGGACGGCGAACACCGGGGAGCTGTTTTTT	TRBJ2-2	once	-	TRBV18
CASPTRSDYNEQFF	TGCGCCAGCCCCACTAGAAGTGACTACAATGAGCAGTTCTTC	TRBJ2-1	-	-	TRBV5-1
CASSLRTSPDNEQFF	TGTGCCAGCAGCTTAAGGACTAGCCCAGACAATGAGCAGTTCTTC	TRBJ2-1	-	TRBD2	TRBV5-4
CSVDGQFSYNEQFF	TGCAGCGTTGACGGACAGTTTTCCTACAATGAGCAGTTCTTC	TRBJ2-1	-	-	TRBV29-1
CASSLPPGRISGNTIYF	TGTGCCAGCAGTTTACCTCCAGGACGGATATCTGGAAACACCATATATTTT	TRBJ1-3	-	-	TRBV28
CASSSRDRGVHEQFF	TGTGCCAGCAGTTCCCGGGACAGGGGGGTTCATGAGCAGTTCTTC	TRBJ2-1	-	TRBD1	TRBV6-5
CASSTQGTAAEAFF	TGTGCCAGCAGCACTCAGGGTACCGCCGCTGAAGCTTTCTTT	TRBJ1-1	-	-	TRBV9
CASSIIRTSSEQYF	TGTGCCAGTAGTATTATTCGCACGTCCTCCGAGCAGTACTTC	TRBJ2-7	-	-	TRBV19
CASSFIGSETQYF	TGTGCCAGCAGCTTTATTGGTTCTGAGACCCAGTACTTC	TRBJ2-5	-	-	TRBV11-3
CAIRGSQETQYF	TGTGCCATCAGGGGCAGCCAAGAGACCCAGTACTTC	TRBJ2-5	-	-	TRBV10-3
CASTILPGQTEAFF	TGTGCCAGCACTATACTTCCAGGGCAGACTGAAGCTTTCTTT	TRBJ1-1	-	-	TRBV6-5
CASRRNGYTF	TGTGCCAGCAGGCGGAATGGCTACACCTTC	TRBJ1-2	-	-	TRBV28
CASSIGRGRFSEQYF	TGTGCCAGTAGTATAGGAAGGGGGCGCTTCAGCGAGCAGTACTTC	TRBJ2-7	-	TRBD1	TRBV19
CASSILAGRQETQYF	TGTGCCAGCAGTATACTAGCGGGGAGGCAAGAGACCCAGTACTTC	TRBJ2-5	-	TRBD2	TRBV27
CASSLTGGIQETQYF	TGTGCCAGCTCACTCACCGGCGGGATCCAAGAGACCCAGTACTTC	TRBJ2-5	-	-	TRBV18
CAISQVDDQPQHF	TGTGCCATCAGTCAGGTGGATGATCAGCCCCAGCATTTT	TRBJ1-5	-	-	TRBV10-3
CSVEWERGANVLTF	TGCAGCGTTGAGTGGGAGCGTGGGGCCAACGTCCTGACTTTC	TRBJ2-6	-	-	TRBV29-1
CASSVVASVLTYNEQFF	TGTGCCAGCAGCGTAGTAGCTAGCGTATTAACCTACAATGAGCAGTTCTTC	TRBJ2-1	once	-	TRBV9
CASSIGKNTEAFF	TGTGCCAGTAGTATAGGAAAGAACACTGAAGCTTTCTTT	TRBJ1-1	-	-	TRBV19
CASSLEGGLRKTQYF	TGCGCCAGCAGCTTGGAGGGAGGGCTTAGAAAGACCCAGTACTTC	TRBJ2-5	-	TRBD2	TRBV5-1
CASRDRRSSYNEQFF	TGTGCCAGCAGGGACAGGCGTAGCTCCTACAATGAGCAGTTCTTC	TRBJ2-1	-	TRBD1	TRBV2
CASSADRGTTKNIQYF	TGTGCCAGCAGTGCGGACAGGGGGACGACCAAAAACATTCAGTACTTC	TRBJ2-4	once	TRBD1	TRBV25-1
CASSISGTGVAQYF	TGTGCCAGCAGCATCTCCGGGACAGGGGTCGCGCAGTACTTC	TRBJ2-7	-	TRBD1	TRBV5-5
CASGDSSYNEQFF	TGTGCCAGCGGGGACAGCTCCTACAATGAGCAGTTCTTC	TRBJ2-1	-	TRBD1	TRBV11-3
CASSIPGRSWHYGYTF	TGTGCCAGCAGTATACCGGGCCGATCATGGCACTATGGCTACACCTTC	TRBJ1-2	-	-	TRBV28
CASSLEGGYEQYF	TGCGCCAGCAGCTTGGAGGGGGGCTACGAGCAGTACTTC	TRBJ2-7	-	-	TRBV5-1
CASSPHATNEKLFF	TGTGCCAGCAGCCCCCATGCAACTAATGAAAAACTGTTTTTT	TRBJ1-4	-	-	TRBV7-9
CASSHRGPGGKNIQYF	TGTGCCAGCAGCCACAGAGGACCCGGGGGCAAAAACATTCAGTACTTC	TRBJ2-4	-	-	TRBV6-6
CASSLPSGRLKETQYF	TGTGCCAGCAGCTTGCCCAGTGGCAGACTAAAAGAGACCCAGTACTTC	TRBJ2-5	-	-	TRBV5-4
CASSLRPVAGGVNEQFF	TGTGCCAGCAGCTTACGGCCGGTAGCGGGAGGCGTCAATGAGCAGTTCTTC	TRBJ2-1	-	TRBD2	TRBV7-9
CASSRGQGEWTEAFF	TGCGCCAGCAGCAGGGGACAGGGTGAATGGACTGAAGCTTTCTTT	TRBJ1-1	-	TRBD1	TRBV5-1
CASSYSGRAGNQPQHF	TGTGCCAGCAGTTACAGTGGGAGGGCGGGCAATCAGCCCCAGCATTTT	TRBJ1-5	-	-	TRBV6-6
CASSHRDRGFYGYTF	TGTGCCAGCAGCCACCGGGACAGGGGGTTCTATGGCTACACCTTC	TRBJ1-2	once	TRBD1	TRBV14
CASSHYGTANYNEQFF	TGTGCCAGCAGCCATTATGGGACAGCTAACTACAATGAGCAGTTCTTC	TRBJ2-1	-	TRBD1	TRBV4-2
CASTPHGGRTEAFF	TGTGCCAGCACCCCTCATGGAGGGCGCACTGAAGCTTTCTTT	TRBJ1-1	-	-	TRBV28